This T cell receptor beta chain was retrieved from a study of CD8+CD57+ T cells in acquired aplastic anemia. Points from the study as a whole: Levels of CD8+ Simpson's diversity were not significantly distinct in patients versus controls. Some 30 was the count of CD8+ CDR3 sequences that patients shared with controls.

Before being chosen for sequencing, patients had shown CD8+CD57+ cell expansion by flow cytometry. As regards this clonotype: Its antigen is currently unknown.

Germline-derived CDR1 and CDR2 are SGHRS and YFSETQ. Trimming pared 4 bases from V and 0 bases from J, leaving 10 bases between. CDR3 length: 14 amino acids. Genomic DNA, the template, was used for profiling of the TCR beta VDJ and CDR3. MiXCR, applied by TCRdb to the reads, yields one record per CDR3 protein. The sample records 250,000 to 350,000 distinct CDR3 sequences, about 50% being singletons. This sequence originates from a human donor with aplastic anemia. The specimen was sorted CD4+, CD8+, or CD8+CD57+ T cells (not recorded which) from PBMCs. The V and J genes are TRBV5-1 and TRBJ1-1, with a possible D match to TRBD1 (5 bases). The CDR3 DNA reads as TGCGCCAGCAGCGAACAGGAGGTGAACACTGAAGCTTTCTTT. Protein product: CASSEQEVNTEAFF.